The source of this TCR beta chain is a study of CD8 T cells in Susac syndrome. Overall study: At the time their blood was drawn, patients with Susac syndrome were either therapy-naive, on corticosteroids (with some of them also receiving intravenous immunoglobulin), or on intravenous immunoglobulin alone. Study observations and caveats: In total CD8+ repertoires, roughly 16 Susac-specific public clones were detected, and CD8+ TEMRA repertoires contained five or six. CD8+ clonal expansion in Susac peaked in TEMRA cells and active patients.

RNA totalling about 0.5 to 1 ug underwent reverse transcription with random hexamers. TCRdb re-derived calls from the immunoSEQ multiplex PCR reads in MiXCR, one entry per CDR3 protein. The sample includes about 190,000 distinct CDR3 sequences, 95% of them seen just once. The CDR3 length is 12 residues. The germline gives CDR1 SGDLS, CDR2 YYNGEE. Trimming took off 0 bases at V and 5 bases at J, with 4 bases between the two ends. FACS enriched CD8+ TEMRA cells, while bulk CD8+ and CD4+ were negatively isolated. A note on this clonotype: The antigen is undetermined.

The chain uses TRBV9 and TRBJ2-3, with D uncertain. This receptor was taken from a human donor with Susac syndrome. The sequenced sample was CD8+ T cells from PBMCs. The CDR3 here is CASSVAEDTQYF. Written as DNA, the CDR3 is TGTGCCAGCAGCGTAGCGGAAGATACGCAGTATTTT.